The 11 T cell receptor beta chains given below trace back to one sample, sequenced in a study of T cells in women clearing cervical HPV infection (dated by TCRdb to between 2018 and 2020). Library generation was performed with the immunoSEQ multiplex PCR assay. TCRdb stores this immuneACCESS table with in-frame sequences only. Part of the clones is absent; in the studies checked, under half of the shortfall reflects unresolved V genes, and no reason is known for the rest. The sample has tens of thousands of clones on record. The ten largest clones add up to 3.1% of the sample. Sequencing was performed on blood buffy coat. These receptors originate from a woman aged 18-69 years with a cervical HPV16 infection that either progressed to CIN3+ or cleared (not recorded which).

Concerning this clone: Read coverage stops 3 residues before the CDR3 terminus; the germline J gene supplies the remainder. The chain combines TRBV20-1 with TRBJ2-7, with D possibly TRBD2 on 5 matching bases. Trimming cost V 0 bases and J 3 bases, with 6 bases left between them. The germline V gene encodes CDR1 DFQATT and CDR2 SNEGSKA (reference sequence). The CDR3 totals 12 residues. The part of the CDR3 DNA that was read is TGCAGTGCTAGAGATGCGGGCTACGAG. Its translation: CSARDAGYE. The entire CDR3 sequence reads CSARDAGYEQYF.

A note on this clone: The CDR3 goes on 3 residues after the read ends, and that part is filled in from the germline J gene. The V gene is TRBV11-2, the J gene TRBJ1-1; a weak D match, TRBD1 (5 bases). V was cut by 5 bases and J by 5 bases, with 15 bases left in between. In germline, CDR1 is SGHAT, CDR2 FQNNGV. CDR3 length: 14 residues. The CDR3 spells CASSPRGGETEAFF. Incomplete CDR3 DNA: TGTGCCAGCAGCCCACGGGGGGGAGAGACTGAA.

Concerning this clone itself: Coverage ceases 3 residues before the CDR3 finishes, and the germline J gene fills in the end. The rearrangement uses TRBV29-1 and TRBJ1-1; perhaps TRBD1 as D (6 bases). Per germline, CDR1 SQVTM and CDR2 ANQGSEA. This CDR3 contains 14 residues. With 1 base removed from V and 3 bases from J, the gap between germline ends came to 12 bases. CDR3 DNA (partial): TGCAGCGTTGAAGCCTCACAGGGCTACACTGAA. Amino acid sequence: CSVEASQGYTE. The CDR3, in full, reads CSVEASQGYTEAFF.

As concerns this clone: The CDR3 end falls 3 residues outside the read, so it is completed with the germline J gene. This rearrangement joins TRBV7-9 to TRBJ2-7; possibly TRBD2 for D (6 bases). V lost 1 base to trimming and J lost 2 bases, with 9 bases between them. The CDR3 is 14 residues long. The germline V gene has CDR1 SEHNR and CDR2 FQNEAQ (reference sequence). The covered CDR3 bases are TGTGCCAGCAGCTTAGTAGGAGGGGCCTACGAG. This sequence encodes CASSLVGGAYE. The whole CDR3 is CASSLVGGAYEQYF. The full variable domain, its missing parts supplied by reference TRBV7-9 and TRBJ2-7, is DTGVSQNPRHKITKRGQNVTFRCDPISEHNRLYWYRQTLGQGPEFLTYFQNEAQLEKSRLLSDRFSAERPKGSFSTLEIQRTEQGDSAMYLCASSLVGGAYEQYFGPGTRLTVT.

A remark on this clone: The CDR3 end is not reached by the read, which stops 3 residues before it; the germline J gene fills it in. V usage is TRBV19 and J usage is TRBJ2-2; D may be TRBD1 (5 bases). Germline values: CDR1 LNHDA, CDR2 SQIVND (reference sequence). There are 17 residues in the CDR3. CDR3 DNA (partial): TGTGCCAGCTCGACTCAGGTCCGTCCGTCTGGGGCCAACGTG. This translates into CASSTQVRPSGANV. From start to end, the CDR3 is CASSTQVRPSGANVLFF.

Remarks on this clone: The read gets to within 3 residues of the CDR3 end, and the germline J gene fills in the rest. The sample has other DNA sequences that encode this CDR3 too. This chain uses TRBV2 with TRBJ1-3; D unclear. The germline CDR1 and CDR2 sequences are SNHLY and FYNNEI. The CDR3 length is 15 residues. Trimming stripped 2 bases from V and 1 base from J, with 9 bases between. CDR3 region: CASSELRGSGNTIYF. Partial CDR3 DNA: TGTGCCAGCAGTGAATTACGGGGATCTGGAAACACC.

About this clone itself: The read gets to within 3 residues of the CDR3 end, and the germline J gene fills in the rest. This chain uses TRBV30 with TRBJ2-2; possible D gene TRBD1, 5 bases. Per germline, CDR1 GTSNPN and CDR2 SVGIG (reference sequence). The CDR3 spans 11 residues. The part of the CDR3 DNA that was read is TGTGCCTGGAGTGTACAGGAAAAG. Translated, it gives CAWSVQEK. The whole CDR3 sequence is CAWSVQEKLFF.

As concerns this clone: The CDR3 goes on 3 residues after the read ends, and that part is filled in from the germline J gene. The chain combines TRBV7-3 with TRBJ1-2; maybe TRBD1 (6 bases). The CDR3 length is 14 residues. The V and J ends lost 0 bases and 5 bases respectively, with 10 bases between them. In germline, CDR1 is SGHTA, CDR2 FQGTGA. This CDR3 reads CASSLTPGQYGYTF. Partial CDR3 DNA: TGTGCCAGCAGCTTAACCCCCGGACAGTATGGC.

In the case of this clone: The read terminates 3 residues before the CDR3 end, so the remaining end is supplied by the germline J gene. This sequence joins TRBV5-1 and TRBJ2-2; D possibly corresponds to TRBD2 (5 bases). The V gene's germline CDR1 is SGHRS and CDR2 YFSETQ. Trimming left V 4 bases short and J 3 bases short, with 10 bases between. The CDR3 loop spans 14 amino acids. The CDR3 here is CASSPRTDTGELFF. The CDR3 bases that were read are TGCGCCAGCAGCCCTAGGACTGACACCGGGGAG.

Comments on this clone: The read finishes 3 residues shy of the CDR3 end, and the germline J gene is used to complete it. The chain has TRBV11-2 and TRBJ2-7, with 10 nucleotides matching TRBD1. J was trimmed by 4 bases and V by 5 bases; bases with no gene match: 8. The germline gives CDR1 SGHAT, CDR2 FQNNGV. The CDR3 covers 15 residues. The CDR3 protein is CASSVLGTGVYEQYF. The sequenced CDR3 bases are TGTGCCAGCAGCGTCCTAGGGACAGGGGTGTACGAG. The complete variable domain, with remaining parts taken from reference TRBV11-2 and TRBJ2-7, reads EAGVAQSPRYKIIEKRQSVAFWCNPISGHATLYWYQQILGQGPKLLIQFQNNGVVDDSQLPKDRFSAERLKGVDSTLKIQPAKLEDSAVYLCASSVLGTGVYEQYFGPGTRLTVT.

As to this clone: The CDR3 end lies 3 residues beyond the end of the read and is filled in from the germline J gene. This chain connects TRBV7-9 to TRBJ1-1; 8 bases align to TRBD1. V trimming: 6 bases; J trimming: 4 bases; junction bases outside the gene matches: 10. Per germline, CDR1 SEHNR and CDR2 FQNEAQ (reference sequence). The length of the CDR3 is 15 residues. The CDR3 loop reads CASRPSGGVGTEAFF. The part of the CDR3 DNA that was read is TGTGCCAGCAGGCCGTCAGGGGGCGTTGGCACTGAA.